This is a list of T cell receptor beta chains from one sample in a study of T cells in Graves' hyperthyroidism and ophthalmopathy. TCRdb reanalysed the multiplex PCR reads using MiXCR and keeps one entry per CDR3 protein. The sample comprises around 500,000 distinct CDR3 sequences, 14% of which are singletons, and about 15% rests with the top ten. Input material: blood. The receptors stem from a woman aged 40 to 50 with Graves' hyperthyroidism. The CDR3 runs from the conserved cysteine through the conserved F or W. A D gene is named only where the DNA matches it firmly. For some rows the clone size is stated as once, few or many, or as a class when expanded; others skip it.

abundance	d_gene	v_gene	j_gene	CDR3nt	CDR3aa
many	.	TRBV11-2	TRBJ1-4	TGTGCCAGCAGCTTAGATGTAGGCAGGAACGAAAAACTGTTTTTT	CASSLDVGRNEKLFF
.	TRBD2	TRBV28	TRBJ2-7	TGTGCCAGCAGGCTGACCGGGACTAGCGGGAGCTACGAGCAGTACTTC	CASRLTGTSGSYEQYF
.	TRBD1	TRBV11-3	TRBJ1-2	TGTGCCAGCAGCTTAGGTGATCCGACAGGGGGCGGGAATGGCTACACCTTC	CASSLGDPTGGGNGYTF
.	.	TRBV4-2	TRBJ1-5	TGTGCCAGCAGCCCACAGACTCTTGGACAGCCGAATCAGCCCCAGCATTTT	CASSPQTLGQPNQPQHF
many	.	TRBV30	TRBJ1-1	TGTGCCTGCAGATCATTTGAAGCTTTCTTT	CACRSFEAFF
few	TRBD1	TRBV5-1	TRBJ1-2	TGCGCCAGCAAGGCCGGACAGGGGTCGGACACCTTC	CASKAGQGSDTF
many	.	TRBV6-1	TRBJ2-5	TGTGCCAGCGGAGGAGACCAAGAGACCCAGTACTTC	CASGGDQETQYF
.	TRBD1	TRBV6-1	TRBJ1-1	TGTGCCAGCAGTTATCTTAGAAGGACAGGCGAGGTAACTGAAGCTTTCTTT	CASSYLRRTGEVTEAFF
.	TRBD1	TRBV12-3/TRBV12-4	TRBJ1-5	TGTGCCAGCAGACGAGGGACAGGGATGACCAGCAATCAGCCCCAGCATTTT	CASRRGTGMTSNQPQHF
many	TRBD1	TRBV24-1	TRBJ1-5	TGTGCCACCAGTGAAACGACAGGGTCGGCAACCCAGCATTTT	CATSETTGSATQHF
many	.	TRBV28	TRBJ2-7	TGTGCCAGCAGCTTTAACCTCTTGGACAGAAAGGTAAACGAGCAGTACTTC	CASSFNLLDRKVNEQYF
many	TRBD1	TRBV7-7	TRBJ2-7	TGTGCTAGCAGCTCGTATTCCCGGGACAGTCAGTACTTC	CASSSYSRDSQYF
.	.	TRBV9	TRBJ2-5	TGTGCCAGCAGCACTTCCCAAGAGACCCAGTACTTC	CASSTSQETQYF
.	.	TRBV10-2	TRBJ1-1	TGCGCCAGCAGTGACTCACCGACAGTGAACACTGAAGCTTTCTTT	CASSDSPTVNTEAFF
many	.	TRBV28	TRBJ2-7	TGTGCCAGCAGTTTATTAGTTTCCGGGACCTACGAGCAGTACTTC	CASSLLVSGTYEQYF
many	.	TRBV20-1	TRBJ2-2	TGCAGTGCCGGAGGGAGAGGGGGCTTCACCGGGGAGCTGTTTTTT	CSAGGRGGFTGELFF
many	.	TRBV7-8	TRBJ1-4	TGTGCCAGCAGCTTAGTGTCAGGGCTCGGTGAAAAACTGTTTTTT	CASSLVSGLGEKLFF
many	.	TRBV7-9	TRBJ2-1	TGTGCCAGCAGCTTAGAACGGGGTGAGCAGTTCTTC	CASSLERGEQFF
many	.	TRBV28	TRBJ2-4	TGTGCCAGCACCCAATCCCCATGGGACATTCAGTACTTC	CASTQSPWDIQYF
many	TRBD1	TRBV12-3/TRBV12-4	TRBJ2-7	TGTGCCAGCAGTGCAGGGGGCGCGGGTCGCTACGAGCAGTACTTC	CASSAGGAGRYEQYF
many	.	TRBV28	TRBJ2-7	TGTGCCGCTTTCCAGGACACAGGCTACGAGCAGTACTTC	CAAFQDTGYEQYF
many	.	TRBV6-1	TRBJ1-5	TGTGCCAGCAGTGAAGCTAAAAATCAGCCCCAGCATTTT	CASSEAKNQPQHF
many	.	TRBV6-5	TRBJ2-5	TGTGCCAGCAGTTACGTCGCAGGAGCACAAGAGACCCAGTACTTC	CASSYVAGAQETQYF
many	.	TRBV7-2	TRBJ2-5	TGTGCCAGCAGCGTGTACAGGGCCGAGGAGACCCAGTACTTC	CASSVYRAEETQYF
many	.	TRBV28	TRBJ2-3	TGTGCCAGCACTGGCGACAGATTCACAGATACGCAGTATTTT	CASTGDRFTDTQYF
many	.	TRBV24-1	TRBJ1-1	TGTGCCACCAGTGATTGGCAGAACACTGAAGCTTTCTTT	CATSDWQNTEAFF
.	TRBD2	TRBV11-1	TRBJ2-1	TGTGCCAGCAGTCGGGGACTAGCGGGTGTGGAGCAGTTCTTC	CASSRGLAGVEQFF